These T cell receptor beta chains were read from a single sample in a study of T cells after yellow fever vaccination. One entry per CDR3 protein results from TCRdb running MiXCR on the 5' RACE reads. The sample holds 200,000 to 250,000 distinct CDR3 sequences, under 3.5% seen once. Sequenced material: CD4+ T cells sorted from PBMCs, taken 10 days after the yellow fever booster vaccination. Source of these receptors: a man between 18 and 29 years old who received the YFV17D yellow fever vaccine. CDR3s include the opening cysteine and the closing phenylalanine or tryptophan. The D gene is left open where the match is weak. The size entry is marked missing in some rows and otherwise reads once, few, many or a size class.

d_gene	v_gene	abundance	j_gene	CDR3nt	CDR3aa
TRBD1	TRBV19	.	TRBJ2-1	TGTGCCAGTAGTGACTATACAGGGGAGAGAGGCTACAATGAGCAGTTCTTC	CASSDYTGERGYNEQFF
.	TRBV5-5	few	TRBJ2-1	TGTGCCAGCAGCTTGTTCGGGGGCAGGGGAGGCTACAATGAGCAGTTCTTC	CASSLFGGRGGYNEQFF
.	TRBV28	.	TRBJ1-5	TGTGCCAGCGTAACGAACAGGGCGGGCAATCAGCCCCAGCATTTT	CASVTNRAGNQPQHF
.	TRBV7-9	many	TRBJ2-5	TGTGCCAGCAGCTCCAAGGCGGACACATCCCAAGAGACCCAGTACTTC	CASSSKADTSQETQYF
.	TRBV5-1	.	TRBJ1-2	TGCGCCAGCAGTCCTGGGGGACCTAACTATGGCTACACCTTC	CASSPGGPNYGYTF
.	TRBV15	many	TRBJ1-3	TGTGCCACCAGCAGAGATCCGGACAACCCTGGAAACACCATATATTTT	CATSRDPDNPGNTIYF
.	TRBV4-1	few	TRBJ2-1	TGCGCCAGCAGCCAACTCCTAGGGACCATCCCCGAGCAGTTCTTC	CASSQLLGTIPEQFF
TRBD1	TRBV7-2	.	TRBJ1-4	TGTGCCAGCAGCTTAGCTCTGAGGGCAGGGGGCTTGGAAAAACTGTTTTTT	CASSLALRAGGLEKLFF
.	TRBV12-3/TRBV12-4	many	TRBJ2-1	TGTGCCAGCAGTTTACCCCAGGGTCGAAATGAGCAGTTCTTC	CASSLPQGRNEQFF
TRBD1	TRBV5-1	.	TRBJ2-5	TGCGCCAGCAGCTTGGGCGGACAGGGTTTCCAAGAGACCCAGTACTTC	CASSLGGQGFQETQYF
.	TRBV4-3	.	TRBJ2-3	TGCGCCAGCAGCCGGCGGGCCAGAGGGGCAGCTACAGATACGCAGTATTTT	CASSRRARGAATDTQYF
.	TRBV18	many	TRBJ2-3	TGTGCCAGCTCAACCTCTAGTGCCTCTAGCACAGATACGCAGTATTTT	CASSTSSASSTDTQYF
.	TRBV7-2	many	TRBJ2-5	TGTGCCAGCAGCTTCGGGGGGCTTGGGGAGACCCAGTACTTC	CASSFGGLGETQYF
TRBD1	TRBV11-2	few	TRBJ2-5	TGTGCCAGCAGCTTATGGACAGGATATTCGGGAGAGACCCAGTACTTC	CASSLWTGYSGETQYF
.	TRBV21-1	.	TRBJ2-5	TGTGCCAGCAGCAAAGCGCTTCGGCAGGTCCGCAGACGATCCCAAGAGACCCAGTACTTC	CASSKALRQVRRRSQETQYF
TRBD1	TRBV5-1	.	TRBJ2-2	TGCGCCAGCAGCAACCGGGACAGGGATGCGAACACCGGGGAGCTGTTTTTT	CASSNRDRDANTGELFF
.	TRBV4-2	few	TRBJ1-5	TGTGCCAGCAGCCAAGAGTGGGCCGGGGAATGGCCCCAGCATTTT	CASSQEWAGEWPQHF
.	TRBV4-2	few	TRBJ1-5	TGTGCCAGCAGCCAAGATTGGGGTAAGGATCAGCCCCAGCATTTT	CASSQDWGKDQPQHF
.	TRBV4-3	many	TRBJ2-3	TGCGCCAGCAGCCAAAGACCCCGCACAGATACGCAGTATTTT	CASSQRPRTDTQYF
.	TRBV11-2	many	TRBJ1-2	TGTGCCAGCAGCCTTAACCCAGGGTATATAGGCTACACCTTC	CASSLNPGYIGYTF
TRBD1	TRBV19	few	TRBJ1-2	TGTGCCAGTAGTCCGGGGACAGAGAACTATGGCTACACCTTC	CASSPGTENYGYTF
.	TRBV12-5	.	TRBJ1-1	TGTGCTAGTCGACAGGATAACACTGAAGCTTTCTTT	CASRQDNTEAFF
TRBD2	TRBV7-7	few	TRBJ2-3	TGTGCCAGCAGCACAGGGACTAGCGGGGGGGCGGATACGCAGTATTTT	CASSTGTSGGADTQYF
TRBD1	TRBV2	many	TRBJ2-1	TGTGCCAGCAGTGAAAGTGGGGACAGGGTTCATGAGCAGTTCTTC	CASSESGDRVHEQFF
.	TRBV20-1	many	TRBJ2-5	TGCAGTGCCCCAGGAAGAGGAGAGACCCAGTACTTC	CSAPGRGETQYF
.	TRBV6-2/TRBV6-3	.	TRBJ2-3	TGTGCCAGCAGTGGCCGCAAAGATACGCAGTATTTT	CASSGRKDTQYF
.	TRBV15	.	TRBJ2-3	TGTGCCACCAGCAGAGCCGGAGACCCTCGGAATACGCAGTATTTT	CATSRAGDPRNTQYF
.	TRBV5-8	few	TRBJ1-6	TGTGCCGGGGGGATCGCCTATAATTCACCCCTCCACTTT	CAGGIAYNSPLHF
TRBD1	TRBV6-5	few	TRBJ2-5	TGTGCCAGCAGCCGACAGGGGTCGGGGACCCAGTACTTC	CASSRQGSGTQYF
TRBD1	TRBV4-2	many	TRBJ1-6	TGTGCCAGCAGCCAACCACAGGGGTCACCCCTCCACTTT	CASSQPQGSPLHF
.	TRBV5-1	many	TRBJ2-6	TGCGCCAGCAGCATCGAGTTCTCTGGGGCCAACGTCCTGACTTTC	CASSIEFSGANVLTF
TRBD1	TRBV2	.	TRBJ1-2	TGTGCCAGCAGTGAAGCGGGACAGGGGGCTAAAACTGGCTACACCTTC	CASSEAGQGAKTGYTF
.	TRBV6-5	.	TRBJ2-1	TGTGCCAGCAGTCTATATTGGACTGGCGGGGAGCAGTTCTTC	CASSLYWTGGEQFF
.	TRBV4-1	few	TRBJ2-3	TGCGCCAGCAGCCAAGGGCAGAAGGGCACAGATACGCAGTATTTT	CASSQGQKGTDTQYF
TRBD1	TRBV4-1	many	TRBJ2-5	TGTGCCAGCAGCCAGGACAGGGGGGAGACCCAGTACTTC	CASSQDRGETQYF
TRBD2	TRBV7-2	many	TRBJ2-3	TGTGCCAGCAGCTTAAATCTCGGGGGGGGCACAGATACGCAGTATTTT	CASSLNLGGGTDTQYF
TRBD1	TRBV5-4	.	TRBJ2-7	TGTGCCAGCGGACATCCGGGACAGGGGGCCTACGAGCAGTACTTC	CASGHPGQGAYEQYF